Listed here are 12 T cell receptor beta chains from one sample, sequenced in a study of CD8+ T cells in alopecia areata. After isolation, RNA underwent reverse transcription to generate cDNA as the sequencing template. Only in-frame clones appear in the TCRdb table, and some are missing; sequencing was by immunoSEQ multiplex PCR. The sample includes roughly 200,000 clones, around 56% of them seen just once. Noted treatment: oral pan-JAK inhibitor, 5-10 mg twice daily. Specimen: CD4+ T cells sorted from blood, collected at week 4, from a patient treated with tofacitinib. These receptors originate from a human donor with alopecia areata.

This chain joins TRBV2 and TRBJ1-3; tentatively, D is TRBD1 (5 bases). Germline assignment: CDR1 SNHLY and CDR2 FYNNEI. The length of the CDR3 is 14 residues. V lost 6 bases, J lost 2 bases, and 11 bases lay in between. The CDR3 sequence: CASRQTEAGNTIYF. The CDR3, as DNA: TGTGCCAGCAGGCAGACAGAAGCTGGAAACACCATATATTTT.

The chain recombines TRBV20-1 with TRBJ2-7; D unclear. The germline V gene has CDR1 DFQATT and CDR2 SNEGSKA (reference sequence). CDR3 length: 9 amino acids. The V gene lost 3 bases and the J gene lost 6 bases, with 3 bases spanning the gap. Here the CDR3 reads CSASTEQYF. Here the CDR3 DNA reads TGCAGTGCTAGTACCGAGCAGTACTTC.

The chain recombines TRBV30 with TRBJ1-5; D not certain. This CDR3 is 13 amino acids long. The germline V and J ends were trimmed by 1 base and 3 bases, with 7 bases remaining between them. Germline CDR1 GTSNPN, CDR2 SVGIG (reference sequence). As DNA, the CDR3 is TGTGCCTGGAGTGAGGCGTTCAATCAGCCCCAGCATTTT. Encoded protein: CAWSEAFNQPQHF.

This clone turned up a few times. The chain carries TRBV6-1 and TRBJ1-1; TRBD1 is a possible D gene (6 bases). This CDR3 has 13 residues. Germline V gives CDR1 MNHNS, CDR2 SASEGT. Trimming pared 1 base from V and 10 bases from J, leaving 13 bases between. The CDR3 spells CASSEVFPGVAFF. CDR3 nucleotides: TGTGCCAGCAGTGAAGTTTTCCCAGGGGTAGCTTTCTTT.

V usage is TRBV27 and J usage is TRBJ2-5, with 13 positions matching TRBD2. The ends lost 5 bases at V and 4 bases at J; junction bases unmatched: 7. There are 16 residues in the CDR3. Germline V gene data show CDR1 as MNHEY and CDR2 as SMNVEV (reference sequence). This chain's CDR3 is CASSPRTSGGGETQYF. The CDR3 DNA reads TGTGCCAGCAGTCCGCGGACTAGCGGGGGCGGAGAGACCCAGTACTTC.

The gene calls are TRBV4-1 and TRBJ1-2, with D unclear. V lost 2 bases, J lost 2 bases, and 6 bases lay in between. Germline CDR1 and CDR2: MGHRA and YSYEKL. This CDR3 region has 13 residues. CDR3 DNA: TGCGCCAGCAGCCAATCTCCCAACTATGGCTACACCTTC. Amino acids: CASSQSPNYGYTF.

This chain connects TRBV11-1 to TRBJ2-7; 8 bases line up with TRBD1. Germline CDR1 and CDR2: SGHAT and FQDESV (reference sequence). The CDR3 consists of 15 residues. V dropped 5 bases and J dropped 5; count of bases not matched to a gene: 11. The CDR3 nucleotides are TGTGCCAGCAGCCCCCGGACAGGGCAGCTCCACGAGCAGTACTTC. Translation gives CASSPRTGQLHEQYF.

This clone showed up just a few times. The chain combines TRBV7-9 with TRBJ1-1; unclear D gene. Trimming cost V 1 base and J 0 bases, with 9 bases left between them. Per germline, CDR1 SEHNR and CDR2 FQNEAQ (reference sequence). The CDR3 sequence is 15 residues long. CDR3 in amino acids: CASSLDGTLNTEAFF. DNA of the CDR3: TGTGCCAGCAGCTTAGACGGCACTTTGAACACTGAAGCTTTCTTT.

This chain joins TRBV5-6 and TRBJ2-7; D not resolved. CDR3 length: 12 amino acids. Looked up from germline, CDR1 is SGHDT and CDR2 is YYEEEE. Trimming stripped 1 base from V and 2 bases from J, with 4 bases between. The CDR3 nucleotides are TGTGCCAGCAGCTTGTCCGCCTACGAGCAGTACTTC. The encoded protein is CASSLSAYEQYF. The full variable domain, its missing parts supplied by reference TRBV5-6 and TRBJ2-7, is DAGVTQSPTHLIKTRGQQVTLRCSPKSGHDTVSWYQQALGQGPQFIFQYYEEEERQRGNFPDRFSGHQFPNYSSELNVNALLLGDSALYLCASSLSAYEQYFGPGTRLTVT.

The chain uses TRBV30 and TRBJ1-2; D perhaps matches TRBD1 (6 bases). This CDR3 is 13 amino acids long. V was cut by 1 base and J by 8 bases, with 14 bases left in between. Germline V gene sequence: CDR1 GTSNPN, CDR2 SVGIG (reference sequence). CDR3 loop: CAWSAPGGAGYTF. CDR3 in DNA: TGTGCCTGGAGTGCCCCGGGGGGCGCGGGCTACACCTTC.

This chain connects TRBV29-1 to TRBJ2-3; 7 nucleotides match TRBD2. Germline V gene sequence: CDR1 SQVTM, CDR2 ANQGSEA. The CDR3 is 13 residues long. J was trimmed by 3 bases and V by 4 bases; bases with no gene match: 4. The DNA for the CDR3 is TGCAGCGTTGCCCAGCGGGATACAGATACGCAGTATTTT. Encoded protein: CSVAQRDTDTQYF.

The V and J genes are TRBV11-2 and TRBJ2-1, with unresolved D. Germline values: CDR1 SGHAT, CDR2 FQNNGV. V was shortened by 0 bases and J by 0 bases, with 9 bases between the two germline ends. The CDR3 has 16 amino acids. CDR3 sequence: CASSLERDTSYNEQFF. The DNA of the CDR3 is TGTGCCAGCAGCTTAGAACGAGACACCTCCTACAATGAGCAGTTCTTC.